The 9 T cell receptor beta chains below come from one sample, sequenced in a study of OX40 agonist ivuxolimab in advanced cancers. Method: immunoSEQ multiplex PCR; TCRdb's copy keeps in-frame clones and lacks some. Found here are approximately 60,000 clones, approximately 88% of them singletons; the top ten hold roughly 11%. Sequencing was performed on CD4+ or CD8+ T cells sorted from blood, taken in a trial of the OX40 agonist ivuxolimab. Receptors originate from an adult with an advanced solid tumor such as melanoma, head and neck, liver or kidney cancer.

The chain recombines TRBV20-1 with TRBJ1-1, with 7 bases aligning to TRBD1. The germline CDR1 and CDR2 sequences are DFQATT and SNEGSKA (reference sequence). The CDR3 contains 11 residues. Germline trimming cut 5 bases from V and 5 bases from J; bases unmatched to any gene: 2. CDR3 DNA: TGCAGTGCTCCGACAGGGACTGAAGCTTTCTTT. Its protein product is CSAPTGTEAFF.

The chain carries TRBV6-1 and TRBJ2-2, with a possible D match to TRBD2 (6 bases). From germline, CDR1 is MNHNS and CDR2 SASEGT. Trimming took 8 bases from V and 4 from J, leaving 14 bases between them. This CDR3 is 14 amino acids long. CDR3 DNA sequence: TGTGCCAGCCAGGAGGGCCTGGGCACCGGGGAGCTGTTTTTT. Its protein product is CASQEGLGTGELFF.

For the CDR3, the DNA is TGTGCCAGCAGCGGACTTCGGCCTGATATATATTTT. Translated, it gives CASSGLRPDIYF. The V call is TRBV28, the J call TRBJ1-3; the D is unclear. V lost 6 bases, J lost 13 bases, and 16 bases lay in between. The germline gives CDR1 MDHEN, CDR2 SYDVKM. The CDR3 runs to 12 residues.

This clone was picked up a small number of times. The J gene is TRBJ2-1, the V gene TRBV27; 13 bases are a match to TRBD2. V lost 6 bases, J lost 9 bases, and 8 bases stayed unmatched. Germline V CDR1 and CDR2: MNHEY, SMNVEV (reference sequence). CDR3 length: 15 residues. As DNA, the CDR3 is TGTGCCAGCAGAATACTAGCGGGAGGGTCTACTGAGCAGTTCTTC. Translation: CASRILAGGSTEQFF.

This rearrangement joins TRBV7-9 to TRBJ2-2; 12 positions match TRBD2. V was clipped by 9 bases and J by 2 bases; unmatched bases: 10. This CDR3 contains 17 residues. Germline CDR1 is SEHNR and CDR2 is FQNEAQ (reference sequence). In nucleotides, the CDR3 is TGTGCCAGTAAGACTAGCGGGGGCTCAATTAACACCGGGGAGCTGTTTTTT. Protein product: CASKTSGGSINTGELFF.

V gene TRBV28 combines with J gene TRBJ1-1, with D unresolved. Germline V gives CDR1 MDHEN, CDR2 SYDVKM. V dropped 6 bases and J dropped 0 bases, with 17 bases sitting between them. This CDR3 contains 16 residues. CDR3 in amino acids: CASSPNPGSMNTEAFF. Written as DNA, the CDR3 is TGTGCCAGCAGCCCAAACCCAGGATCAATGAACACTGAAGCTTTCTTT.

The chain carries TRBV9 and TRBJ2-5; 10 bases are a match to TRBD2. The ends lost 1 base at V and 2 bases at J; junction bases unmatched: 11. Germline loops: CDR1 SGDLS, CDR2 YYNGEE. This CDR3 spans 18 amino acids. The CDR3 here is CASSVSRHLAGDQETQYF. CDR3 nucleotide sequence: TGTGCCAGCAGCGTATCCCGCCATCTAGCGGGGGATCAAGAGACCCAGTACTTC.

Only one count was recorded for this clone. The chain recombines TRBV30 with TRBJ1-2; D is uncertain. The germline V and J ends were trimmed by 4 bases and 4 bases, with 13 bases remaining between them. This CDR3 has 13 amino acids. The V gene's germline CDR1 is GTSNPN and CDR2 SVGIG (reference sequence). CDR3 DNA: TGTGCCTGGACGGGCAATCCCCTCTATGGCTACACCTTC. This codes for CAWTGNPLYGYTF. Looking up the rest from reference TRBV30 and TRBJ1-2 gives the full variable domain: SQTIHQWPATLVQPVGSPLSLECTVEGTSNPNLYWYRQAAGRGLQLLFYSVGIGQISSEVPQNLSASRPQDRQFILSSKKLLLSDSGFYLCAWTGNPLYGYTFGSGTRLTVV.

The CDR3 here is CASSSLPPADSEAFF. CDR3 in DNA: TGTGCCAGCAGTTCCCTACCCCCAGCGGACTCTGAAGCTTTCTTT. The V call is TRBV27, the J call TRBJ1-1; no reliable D call. Germline V gene lookup returns CDR1 MNHEY and CDR2 SMNVEV (reference sequence). V shed 4 bases and J shed 6 bases, with 18 bases lying between them. CDR3 length: 15 residues.